Many counts were recorded for the clone carrying this TCR beta chain. Its antigen is unidentified. The sample belongs to a study of T-cell reconstitution after alpha-beta-depleted transplantation in children. V shed 6 bases and J shed 1 base, with 12 bases lying between them. Germline assignment: CDR1 DFQATT and CDR2 SNEGSKA (reference sequence). CDR3 size: 13 residues. The TCRbeta library incorporated unique molecular identifiers. TCRdb re-called the PCR reads through MiXCR, storing one row per CDR3 protein. The sample lists some 16,000 distinct CDR3 sequences, 5.1% occurring once. Study-level results: Alpha-beta T cells about two months after transplant reportedly derived from several hundred expanded graft clones. Counts and diversity of T cells one year after transplant came mostly from newly produced T cells. TCRbeta diversity was high at day 60 in some patients (a result of surviving recipient T cells and thymic progenitors).

The sequence was obtained from a boy aged 10-17 years with acute lymphoblastic leukemia, due to receive a stem cell transplant. This rearrangement joins TRBV20-1 to TRBJ1-1; D is undetermined. This sample comprised PBMCs, obtained before TCRalphabeta/CD19-depleted stem cell transplant. This CDR3 is CSARPQPNTEAFF. The CDR3 bases are TGCAGTGCCCGTCCCCAGCCGAACACTGAAGCTTTCTTT.